A single sample is the source of the 5 T cell receptor beta chains below, sequenced in a study of T cells in pancreatic ductal adenocarcinoma. No neoadjuvant therapy was given to the selected pancreatic ductal adenocarcinoma patients before their surgery. TCRdb's copy holds only in-frame clones and misses some; the assay was immunoSEQ multiplex PCR. Of around 2,500 clones in the sample, 84% were seen once. The sequenced sample consisted of pancreatic tumor tissue. These receptors originate from a human donor with pancreatic ductal adenocarcinoma.

This sequence joins TRBV11-2 and TRBJ2-2; 7 nucleotides align to TRBD2. The junction had 4 bases not matched to a gene; V was cut back by 0 bases and J by 6 bases. The CDR3 extends over 15 amino acids. In germline, CDR1 is SGHAT, CDR2 FQNNGV. CDR3 in amino acids: CASSLDGRESGELFF. In DNA, the CDR3 is TGTGCCAGCAGCTTAGACGGGCGGGAGTCCGGGGAGCTGTTTTTT.

The chain recombines TRBV18 with TRBJ2-5; TRBD1 might be the D (6 bases). In germline, CDR1 is KGHSH, CDR2 LQKENI. This CDR3 has 13 residues. V gave up 3 bases and J gave up 3 bases, with 8 bases separating them. The CDR3, as DNA: TGTGCCAGCTCACCCGGACAGAAAGAGACCCAGTACTTC. It codes for CASSPGQKETQYF.

This chain uses TRBV5-6 with TRBJ2-2; D unclear. Germline CDR1 reads SGHDT; CDR2 reads YYEEEE. V lost 0 bases to trimming and J lost 7 bases, with 13 bases between them. There are 15 residues in the CDR3. The CDR3 nucleotides read TGTGCCAGCAGCTTGGGCTCAGGTGATCACGGGGAGCTGTTTTTT. The encoded protein is CASSLGSGDHGELFF.

The chain has TRBV6-1 and TRBJ2-7; D might be TRBD2 (7 bases). V shed 7 bases and J shed 2 bases, with 9 bases lying between them. In germline, CDR1 is MNHNS, CDR2 SASEGT. The CDR3 covers 12 residues. DNA for the CDR3: TGTGCCAGCATCGGGGGGCCCTACGAGCAGTACTTC. This sequence encodes CASIGGPYEQYF.

V gene TRBV12-5 combines with J gene TRBJ2-1, with 8 nucleotides matching TRBD2. This CDR3 has 15 residues. CDR1 is LGHNT, CDR2 FRNRAP, per germline. V trimming: 6 bases; J trimming: 3 bases; junction bases outside the gene matches: 7. CDR3 in DNA: TGTGCTAGTGGCTCGGCGACTAGCGACTACAATGAGCAGTTCTTC. Translation: CASGSATSDYNEQFF.